This T cell receptor (beta chain) derives from a study of graft-versus-host responses after intestinal transplantation. Study as a whole: Isolated intestinal, liver-intestinal, or multivisceral transplants had been given to the recipients. Each patient got anti-thymocyte globulin induction, then tacrolimus and steroids for roughly 3 years. General study points: Present in recipient marrow, GvH clones included some that appeared first in ileum or blood.

V was cut by 1 base and J by 8 bases, with 14 bases left in between. The CDR3 runs to 14 residues. Germline CDR1 and CDR2: SGHVS and FNYEAQ. In the case of this clone: Its cognate antigen is unknown.

The data were produced by immunoSEQ multiplex PCR, yet TCRdb's version contains in-frame clones alone and is incomplete. Counted here are roughly 7,700 clones, about 93% occurring once; the ten biggest clones make up 2.1%. The chain couples TRBV7-6 to TRBJ1-1; D may be TRBD1 (5 bases). Sequencing was performed on PBMCs, taken 11 days after intestinal transplantation. The TCR originated in a human patient who received an intestinal transplant, so some T cells may come from the graft donor. The CDR3 region is CASSLVPGGPEAFF. CDR3 in DNA: TGTGCCAGCAGCTTAGTTCCCGGGGGACCCGAAGCTTTCTTT.